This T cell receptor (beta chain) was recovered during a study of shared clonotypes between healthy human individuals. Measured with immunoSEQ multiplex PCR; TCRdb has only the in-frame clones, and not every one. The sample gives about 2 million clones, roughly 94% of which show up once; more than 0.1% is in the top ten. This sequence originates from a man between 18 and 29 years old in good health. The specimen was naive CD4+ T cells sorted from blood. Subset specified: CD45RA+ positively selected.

The CDR3 is CASRFRTGERGYTF. For the CDR3, the DNA is TGTGCCAGCAGGTTTAGAACAGGGGAACGAGGCTACACCTTC. The J gene is TRBJ1-2, the V gene TRBV7-2; 7 bases fit TRBD1. The V gene end was trimmed by 6 bases and the J gene end by 8 bases; junction bases not matched to a gene: 12. This CDR3 is built from 14 residues. The germline CDR1 and CDR2 sequences are SGHTA and FQGNSA. Together with reference TRBV7-2 and TRBJ1-2, the CDR3 gives the full variable domain: GAGVSQSPSNKVTEKGKDVELRCDPISGHTALYWYRQSLGQGLEFLIYFQGNSAPDKSGLPSDRFSAERTGGSVSTLTIQRTQQEDSAVYLCASRFRTGERGYTFGSGTRLTVV.